The T cell receptor (beta chain) under discussion was sequenced for a study of early T cells in non-severe SARS-CoV-2 infection (dated by TCRdb to the early 2020s). Context from the whole study: Because TCR sequencing relied on bulk RNA taken from unsorted whole blood, pairing of alpha and beta chains was not possible. The investigation overall reported the following: VDJdb matching was skewed toward anti-spike CD8 responses and likely underestimated virus-specific expansions by missing private and CD4 specificities.

This was a case-control study nested in a cohort of healthcare workers in London, UK, who had nasopharyngeal swab PCR tests and blood samples taken every week. Healthcare workers were recruited between 23 and 31 March 2020, during the week of the UK lockdown, and were followed weekly for up to roughly 15 weeks. On this clonotype itself: No antigen is known for it. No base quality information exists; no much larger clone differs at one position.

Libraries were prepared through 5' RACE. The instrument was a NextSeq 500. The TCR library protocol attached unique molecular identifiers to individual cDNA molecules to correct for sequencing error and PCR bias. TCR alpha and beta chains were both sequenced, and the abundances of alpha and beta sequences in each sample were closely correlated with each other. In the paper's pipeline: Decombinator V4 was used to perform V gene, J gene and CDR3 annotation of TCR sequences. TCRs were defined as expanded if a significant change between any two time points was detected under a Poisson model with p below 0.0001. Abundances of TCRs were expressed as counts per million after normalisation to the total number of TCRs sequenced in each sample. TRAV1-2 paired with TRAJ12, TRAJ20 or TRAJ33 defined MAIT TCRs, while TRAV10 paired with TRAJ18 defined iNKT TCRs. A search of VDJdb, accessed on 1 November 2021, was run for TCRs annotated to CMV, EBV and SARS-CoV-2, with TCRs annotated for multiple antigens excluded. TCRdb passed the public sequencing reads through fastp at Q25 and MiXCR, retaining productive beta sequences. Entries that share a CDR3 protein sequence are merged under the most common genes and DNA. TCRdb's processing, not the authors' own work, is the source of the V and J calls. This sample gives about 58,000 distinct CDR3 sequences in total; around 12% of them show up just once. Clones ranked in the top ten supply more than 3.5% of the sample.

Spanning cysteine to phenylalanine, the CDR3 consists of 16 amino acids. Only the CDR3 portion is preserved as DNA: 48 bases, with reading frame beginning at the first base. The chain joins TRBV21-1 to TRBJ2-1; TRBD1, the D gene given by the table, was not confirmed from the DNA. TRBV21-1 is labeled a pseudogene. This clonotype was obtained from an adult who was a healthcare worker with PCR-confirmed SARS-CoV-2 infection or an uninfected control (not recorded which). Sequenced input: whole blood. In nucleotides, the sequence is TGTGCCAGCAGCCGAAAGTGGACAGATACCTACAATGAGCAGTTCTTC. Its protein is CASSRKWTDTYNEQFF.